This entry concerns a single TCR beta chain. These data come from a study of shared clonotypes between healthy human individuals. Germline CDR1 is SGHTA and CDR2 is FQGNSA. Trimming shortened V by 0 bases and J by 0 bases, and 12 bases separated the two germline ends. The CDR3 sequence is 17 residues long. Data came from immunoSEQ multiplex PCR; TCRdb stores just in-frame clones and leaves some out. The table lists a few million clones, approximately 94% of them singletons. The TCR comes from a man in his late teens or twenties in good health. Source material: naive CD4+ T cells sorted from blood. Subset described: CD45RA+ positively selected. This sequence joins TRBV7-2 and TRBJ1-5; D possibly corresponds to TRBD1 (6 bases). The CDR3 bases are TGTGCCAGCAGCTTAGCTGGGACATCTATTAGCAATCAGCCCCAGCATTTT. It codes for CASSLAGTSISNQPQHF.